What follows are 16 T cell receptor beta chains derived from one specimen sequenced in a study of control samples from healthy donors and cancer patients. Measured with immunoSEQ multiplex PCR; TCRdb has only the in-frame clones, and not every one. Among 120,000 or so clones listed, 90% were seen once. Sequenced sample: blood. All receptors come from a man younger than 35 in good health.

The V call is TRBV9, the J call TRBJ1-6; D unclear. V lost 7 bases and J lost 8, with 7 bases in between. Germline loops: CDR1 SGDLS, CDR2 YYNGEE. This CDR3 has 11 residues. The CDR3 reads CASGIYSPLHF. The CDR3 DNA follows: TGTGCCAGCGGCATTTATTCACCCCTCCACTTT.

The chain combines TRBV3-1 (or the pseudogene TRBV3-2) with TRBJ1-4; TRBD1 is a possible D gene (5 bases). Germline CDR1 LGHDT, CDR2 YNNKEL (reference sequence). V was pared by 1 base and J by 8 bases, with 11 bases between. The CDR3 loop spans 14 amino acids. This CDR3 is CASSQATGREKLFF. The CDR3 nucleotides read TGTGCCAGCAGCCAAGCAACAGGTCGCGAAAAACTGTTTTTT.

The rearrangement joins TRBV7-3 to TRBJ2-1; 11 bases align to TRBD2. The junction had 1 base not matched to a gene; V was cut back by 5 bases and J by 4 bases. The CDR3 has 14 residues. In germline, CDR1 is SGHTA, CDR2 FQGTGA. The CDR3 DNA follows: TGTGCCAGCAGCGGGACTAGCGGTTACAATGAGCAGTTCTTC. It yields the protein CASSGTSGYNEQFF.

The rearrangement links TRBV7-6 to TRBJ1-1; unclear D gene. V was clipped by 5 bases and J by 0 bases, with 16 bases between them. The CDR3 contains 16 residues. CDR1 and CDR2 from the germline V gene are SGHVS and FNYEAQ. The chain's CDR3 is CASSRMVTEMNTEAFF. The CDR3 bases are TGTGCCAGCAGCAGAATGGTAACAGAAATGAACACTGAAGCTTTCTTT. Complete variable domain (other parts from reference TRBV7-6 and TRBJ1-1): GAGVSQSPRYKVTKRGQDVALRCDPISGHVSLYWYRQALGQGPEFLTYFNYEAQQDKSGLPNDRFSAERPEGSISTLTIQRTEQRDSAMYRCASSRMVTEMNTEAFFGQGTRLTVV.

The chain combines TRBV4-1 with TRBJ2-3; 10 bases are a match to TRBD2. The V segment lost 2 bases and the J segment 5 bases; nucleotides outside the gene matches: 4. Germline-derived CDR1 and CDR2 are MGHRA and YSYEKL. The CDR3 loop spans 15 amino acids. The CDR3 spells CASSQPGTSVDTQYF. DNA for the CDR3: TGCGCCAGCAGCCAACCCGGGACTAGCGTAGATACGCAGTATTTT.

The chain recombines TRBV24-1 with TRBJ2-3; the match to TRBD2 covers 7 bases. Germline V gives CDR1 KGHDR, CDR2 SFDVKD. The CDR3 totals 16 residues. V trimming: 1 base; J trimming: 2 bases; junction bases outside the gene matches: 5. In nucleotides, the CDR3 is TGTGCCACCAGTGATTTTGGGCTAGCGGACACAGATACGCAGTATTTT. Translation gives CATSDFGLADTDTQYF.

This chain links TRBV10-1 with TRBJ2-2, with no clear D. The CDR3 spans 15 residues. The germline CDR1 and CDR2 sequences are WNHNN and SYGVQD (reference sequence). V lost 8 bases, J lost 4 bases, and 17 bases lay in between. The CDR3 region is CASRYVRLITGELFF. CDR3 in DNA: TGCGCCAGCCGCTATGTGCGACTCATCACCGGGGAGCTGTTTTTT.

For the CDR3, the DNA is TGTGCCAGCTCATCGGGACAGTGGGGCACTGAAGCTTTCTTT. This translates into CASSSGQWGTEAFF. The J gene is TRBJ1-1, the V gene TRBV18; 7 bases line up with TRBD1. V was clipped by 5 bases and J by 4 bases; unmatched bases: 7. Germline V gene sequence: CDR1 KGHSH, CDR2 LQKENI. The CDR3 is 14 amino acids.

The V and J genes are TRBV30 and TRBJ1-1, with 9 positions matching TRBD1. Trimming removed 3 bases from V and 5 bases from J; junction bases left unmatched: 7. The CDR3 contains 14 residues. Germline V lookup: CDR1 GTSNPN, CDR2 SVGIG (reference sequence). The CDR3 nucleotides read TGTGCCTGGAGCTTCACAGGGGGCGATACTGAAGCTTTCTTT. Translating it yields CAWSFTGGDTEAFF.

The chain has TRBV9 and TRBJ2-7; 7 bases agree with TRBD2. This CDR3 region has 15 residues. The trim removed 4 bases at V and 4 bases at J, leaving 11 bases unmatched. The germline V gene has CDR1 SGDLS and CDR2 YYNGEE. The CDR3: CASSPEGGAEYEQYF. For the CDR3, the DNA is TGTGCCAGCAGCCCCGAGGGAGGGGCTGAATACGAGCAGTACTTC. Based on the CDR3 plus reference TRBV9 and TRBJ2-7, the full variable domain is DSGVTQTPKHLITATGQRVTLRCSPRSGDLSVYWYQQSLDQGLQFLIQYYNGEERAKGNILERFSAQQFPDLHSELNLSSLELGDSALYFCASSPEGGAEYEQYFGPGTRLTVT.

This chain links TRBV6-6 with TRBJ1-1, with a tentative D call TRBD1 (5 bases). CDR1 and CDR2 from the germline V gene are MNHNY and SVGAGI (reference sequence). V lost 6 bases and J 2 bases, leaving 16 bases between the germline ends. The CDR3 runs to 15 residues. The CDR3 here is CASRATGRTNTEAFF. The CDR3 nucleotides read TGTGCCAGCAGAGCAACGGGACGGACAAACACTGAAGCTTTCTTT.

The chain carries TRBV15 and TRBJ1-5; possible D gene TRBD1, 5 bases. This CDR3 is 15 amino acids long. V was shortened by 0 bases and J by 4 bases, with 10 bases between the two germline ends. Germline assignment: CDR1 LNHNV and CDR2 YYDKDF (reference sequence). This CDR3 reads CATSRDRGQNQPQHF. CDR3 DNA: TGTGCCACCAGCAGAGATCGGGGCCAAAATCAGCCCCAGCATTTT.

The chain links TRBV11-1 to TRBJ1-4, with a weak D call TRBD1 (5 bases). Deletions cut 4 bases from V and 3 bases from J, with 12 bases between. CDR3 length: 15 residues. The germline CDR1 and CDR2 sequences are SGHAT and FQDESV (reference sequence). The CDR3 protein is CASSSTDSSNEKLFF. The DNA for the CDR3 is TGTGCCAGCAGCTCGACCGACAGTTCTAATGAAAAACTGTTTTTT.

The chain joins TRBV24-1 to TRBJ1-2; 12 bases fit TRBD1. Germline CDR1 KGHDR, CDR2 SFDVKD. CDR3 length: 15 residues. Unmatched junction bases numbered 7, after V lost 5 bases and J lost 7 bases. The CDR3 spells CATSAAGQGAGGYTF. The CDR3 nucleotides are TGTGCCACCAGTGCCGCGGGACAGGGGGCGGGTGGCTACACCTTC.

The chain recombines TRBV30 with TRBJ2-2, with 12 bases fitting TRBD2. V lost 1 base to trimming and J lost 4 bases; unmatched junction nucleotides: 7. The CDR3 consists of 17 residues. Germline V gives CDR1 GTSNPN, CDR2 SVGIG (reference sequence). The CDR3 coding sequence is TGTGCCTGGAGTGGACTAGCGGGAGTTCGGGGCACCGGGGAGCTGTTTTTT. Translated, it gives CAWSGLAGVRGTGELFF.

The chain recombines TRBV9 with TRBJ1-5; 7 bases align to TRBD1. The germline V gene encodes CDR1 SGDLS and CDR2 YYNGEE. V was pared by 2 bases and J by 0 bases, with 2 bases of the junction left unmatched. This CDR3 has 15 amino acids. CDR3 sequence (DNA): TGTGCCAGCAGCGTCAGGGGGGATAGCAATCAGCCCCAGCATTTT. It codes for CASSVRGDSNQPQHF.